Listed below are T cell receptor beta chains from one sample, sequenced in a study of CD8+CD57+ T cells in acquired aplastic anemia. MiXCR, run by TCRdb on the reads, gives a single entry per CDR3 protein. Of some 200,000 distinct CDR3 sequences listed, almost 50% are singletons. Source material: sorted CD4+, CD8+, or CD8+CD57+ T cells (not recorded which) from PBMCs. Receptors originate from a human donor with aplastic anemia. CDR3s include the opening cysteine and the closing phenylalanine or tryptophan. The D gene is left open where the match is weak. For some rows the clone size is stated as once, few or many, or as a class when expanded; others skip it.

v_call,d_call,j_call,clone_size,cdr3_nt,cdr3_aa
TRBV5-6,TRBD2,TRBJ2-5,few,TGTGCCAGCAGCCAAACTAGCGGGGGGACCTTGGGGGAGACCCAGTACTTC,CASSQTSGGTLGETQYF
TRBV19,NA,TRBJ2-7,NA,TGTGCCAGTAGCCGAGGGAACCGGGAAGAGCAGTACTTC,CASSRGNREEQYF
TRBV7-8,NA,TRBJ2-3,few,TGTGCCAGCAGCTCCCCCAATACGCAGTATTTT,CASSSPNTQYF
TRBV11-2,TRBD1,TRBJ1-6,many,TGTGCCAGCAGCTTAGTACCCGGACAGGGAAATACTTCACCCCTCCACTTT,CASSLVPGQGNTSPLHF
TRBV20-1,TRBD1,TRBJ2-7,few,TGCAGTGCTTTAGGGGACAGGGGTTGGGAGCAGTACTTC,CSALGDRGWEQYF
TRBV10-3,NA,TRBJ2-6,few,TGTGCCATCAGTGAGCAGTCCTCTTCTGGGGCCAACGTCCTGACTTTC,CAISEQSSSGANVLTF
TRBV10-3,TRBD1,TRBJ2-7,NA,TGTGCCAGCAGTCTAAGGACAGGCTTATATTTGGAGCAGTACTTC,CASSLRTGLYLEQYF
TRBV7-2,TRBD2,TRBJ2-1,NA,TGTGCCAGCAGCTTGAGAGTAGCGGGGGGGCCCTGGTTCTTC,CASSLRVAGGPWFF
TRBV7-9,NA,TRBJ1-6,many,TGTGCCAGCAGCTTATCGGGGTCAGCCAGATCACCCCTCCACTTT,CASSLSGSARSPLHF
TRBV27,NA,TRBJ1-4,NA,TGTGCCAGCAGTTTATTAGGGGTTGATGAAAAACTGTTTTTT,CASSLLGVDEKLFF
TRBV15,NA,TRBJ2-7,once,TGTGCCACCAGCAGAGCCACCTGGGACGAGCAGTACTTC,CATSRATWDEQYF
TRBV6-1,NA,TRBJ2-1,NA,TGTGCCAGCCAGGGACCGTATGAGCAGTTCTTC,CASQGPYEQFF
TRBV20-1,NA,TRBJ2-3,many,TGCAGTGCTAGGCGACAGACAGATACGCAGTATTTT,CSARRQTDTQYF
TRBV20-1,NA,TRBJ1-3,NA,TGCAGTGCTGAAGAGGGGACGAGCACCATATATTTT,CSAEEGTSTIYF
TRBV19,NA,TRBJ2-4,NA,TGTGCCAGTAGTATAGTAATGGGGTCAGGGGTGGCCTACGCCAAAAACATTCAGTACTTC,CASSIVMGSGVAYAKNIQYF
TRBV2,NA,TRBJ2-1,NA,TGTGCCAGCAGTGAAGACGGATACAATGAGCAGTTCTTC,CASSEDGYNEQFF
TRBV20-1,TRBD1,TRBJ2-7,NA,TGCAGTGCTAGGGGGACAGAAGACTACGAGCAGTACTTC,CSARGTEDYEQYF
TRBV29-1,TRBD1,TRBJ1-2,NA,TGCAGCGTTGTGGTTGTGGGACAGGGGGCGGGCGGCTACACCTTC,CSVVVVGQGAGGYTF
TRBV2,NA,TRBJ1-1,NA,TGTGCCAGCAGCTACCTGGGGTCCTCGCCTGAAGCTTTCTTT,CASSYLGSSPEAFF
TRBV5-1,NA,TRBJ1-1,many,TGCGCCAGCAGCTTGGAGGGCGGTAGGAACACTGAAGCTTTCTTT,CASSLEGGRNTEAFF